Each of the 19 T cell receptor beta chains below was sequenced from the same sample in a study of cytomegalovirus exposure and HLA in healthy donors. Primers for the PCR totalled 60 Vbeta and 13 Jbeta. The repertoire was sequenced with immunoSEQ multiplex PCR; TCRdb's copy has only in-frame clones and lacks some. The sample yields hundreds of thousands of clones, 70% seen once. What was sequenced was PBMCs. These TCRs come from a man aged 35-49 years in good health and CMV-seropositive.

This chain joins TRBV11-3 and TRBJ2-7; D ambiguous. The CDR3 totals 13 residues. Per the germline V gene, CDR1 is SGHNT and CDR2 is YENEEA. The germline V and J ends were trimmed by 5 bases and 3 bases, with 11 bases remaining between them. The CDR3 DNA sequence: TGTGCCAGCAGCCTAAATCGCGGCTACGAGCAGTACTTC. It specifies CASSLNRGYEQYF.

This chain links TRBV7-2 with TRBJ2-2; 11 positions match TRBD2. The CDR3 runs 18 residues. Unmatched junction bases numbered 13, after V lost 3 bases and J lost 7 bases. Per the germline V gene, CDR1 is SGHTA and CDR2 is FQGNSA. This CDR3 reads CASSLQPSGGSRGGELFF. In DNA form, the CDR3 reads TGTGCCAGCAGCTTGCAACCTAGCGGGGGGAGTCGTGGCGGGGAGCTGTTTTTT.

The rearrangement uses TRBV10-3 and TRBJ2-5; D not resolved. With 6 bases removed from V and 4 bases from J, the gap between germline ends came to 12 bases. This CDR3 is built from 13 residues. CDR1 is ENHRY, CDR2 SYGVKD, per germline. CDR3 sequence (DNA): TGTGCCATCAGCCGGCAGGTTTCAGAGACCCAGTACTTC. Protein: CAISRQVSETQYF.

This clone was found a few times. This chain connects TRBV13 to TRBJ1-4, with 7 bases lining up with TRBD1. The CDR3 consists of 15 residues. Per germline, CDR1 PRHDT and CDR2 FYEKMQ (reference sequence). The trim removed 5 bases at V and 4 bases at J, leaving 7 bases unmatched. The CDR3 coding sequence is TGTGCCAGCAGCAACCAGGGGGGAGATAATGAAAAACTGTTTTTT. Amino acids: CASSNQGGDNEKLFF.

The CDR3 region has the DNA TGCGCCAGCCAAGAGGGGCTAGCGGGGGTCCATGAGCAGTTCTTC. This sequence encodes CASQEGLAGVHEQFF. V gene TRBV5-1 combines with J gene TRBJ2-1; 10 positions match TRBD2. V shed 7 bases and J 8 bases; nucleotides not matched to a gene: 12. CDR1 is SGHRS and CDR2 is YFSETQ in the germline V gene. CDR3 size: 15 residues.

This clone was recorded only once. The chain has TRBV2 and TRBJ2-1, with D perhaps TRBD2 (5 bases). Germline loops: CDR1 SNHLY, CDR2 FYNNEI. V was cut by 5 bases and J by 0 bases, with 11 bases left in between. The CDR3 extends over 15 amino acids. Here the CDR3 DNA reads TGTGCCAGCAGTCCCCGGGGAGTCTCCTACAATGAGCAGTTCTTC. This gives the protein CASSPRGVSYNEQFF. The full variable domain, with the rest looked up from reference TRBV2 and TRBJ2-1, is EPEVTQTPSHQVTQMGQEVILRCVPISNHLYFYWYRQILGQKVEFLVSFYNNEISEKSEIFDDQFSVERPDGSNFTLKIRSTKLEDSAMYFCASSPRGVSYNEQFFGPGTRLTVL.

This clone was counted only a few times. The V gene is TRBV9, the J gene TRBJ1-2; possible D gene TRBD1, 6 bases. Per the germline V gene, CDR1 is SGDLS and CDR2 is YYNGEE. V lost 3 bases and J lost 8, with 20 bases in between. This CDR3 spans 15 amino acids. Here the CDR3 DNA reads TGTGCCAGCAGCGCCTACCCCGAGACAGGTATCGGCTACACCTTC. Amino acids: CASSAYPETGIGYTF.

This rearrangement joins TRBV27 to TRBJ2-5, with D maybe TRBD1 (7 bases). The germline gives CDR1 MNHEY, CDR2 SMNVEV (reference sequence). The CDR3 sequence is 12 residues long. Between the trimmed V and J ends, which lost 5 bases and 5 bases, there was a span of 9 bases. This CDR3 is CASSPGGETQYF. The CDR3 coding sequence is TGTGCCAGCAGTCCAGGGGGGGAGACCCAGTACTTC.

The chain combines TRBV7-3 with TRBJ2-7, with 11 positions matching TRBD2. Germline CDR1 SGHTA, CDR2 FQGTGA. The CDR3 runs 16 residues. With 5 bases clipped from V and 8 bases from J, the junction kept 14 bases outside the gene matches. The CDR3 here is CASSPSYGLAGGKQYF. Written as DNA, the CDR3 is TGTGCCAGCAGCCCTAGTTACGGGCTAGCGGGGGGCAAGCAGTACTTC. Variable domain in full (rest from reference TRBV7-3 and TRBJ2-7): GAGVSQTPSNKVTEKGKYVELRCDPISGHTALYWYRQSLGQGPEFLIYFQGTGAADDSGLPNDRFFAVRPEGSVSTLKIQRTERGDSAVYLCASSPSYGLAGGKQYFGPGTRLTVT.

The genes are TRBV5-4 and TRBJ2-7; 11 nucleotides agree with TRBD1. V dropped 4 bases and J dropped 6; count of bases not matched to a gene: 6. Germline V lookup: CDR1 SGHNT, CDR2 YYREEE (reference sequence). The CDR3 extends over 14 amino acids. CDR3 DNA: TGTGCCAGCAGCCATGGGACAGGGGGGTTCGAGCAGTACTTC. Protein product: CASSHGTGGFEQYF. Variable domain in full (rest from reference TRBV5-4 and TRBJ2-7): ETGVTQSPTHLIKTRGQQVTLRCSSQSGHNTVSWYQQALGQGPQFIFQYYREEENGRGNFPPRFSGLQFPNYSSELNVNALELDDSALYLCASSHGTGGFEQYFGPGTRLTVT.

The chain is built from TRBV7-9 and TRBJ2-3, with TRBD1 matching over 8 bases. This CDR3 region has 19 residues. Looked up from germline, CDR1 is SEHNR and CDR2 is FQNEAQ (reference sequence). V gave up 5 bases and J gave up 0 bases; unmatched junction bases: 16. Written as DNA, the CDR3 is TGTGCCAGCAGCATAACCGGGACAGGATTATTTTCTAGCACAGATACGCAGTATTTT. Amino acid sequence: CASSITGTGLFSSTDTQYF.

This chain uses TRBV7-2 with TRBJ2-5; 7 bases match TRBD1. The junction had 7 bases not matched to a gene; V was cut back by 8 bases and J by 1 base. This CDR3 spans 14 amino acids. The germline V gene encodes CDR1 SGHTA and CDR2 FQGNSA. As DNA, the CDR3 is TGTGCCAGCGCGGCAGGGGGTTTCCAAGAGACCCAGTACTTC. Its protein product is CASAAGGFQETQYF.

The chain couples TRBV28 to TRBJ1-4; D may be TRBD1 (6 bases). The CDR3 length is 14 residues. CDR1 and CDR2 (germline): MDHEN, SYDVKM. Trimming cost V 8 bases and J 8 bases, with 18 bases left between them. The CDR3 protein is CASAGGAIREKLFF. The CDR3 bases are TGTGCCAGCGCCGGGGGGGCTATAAGAGAAAAACTGTTTTTT.

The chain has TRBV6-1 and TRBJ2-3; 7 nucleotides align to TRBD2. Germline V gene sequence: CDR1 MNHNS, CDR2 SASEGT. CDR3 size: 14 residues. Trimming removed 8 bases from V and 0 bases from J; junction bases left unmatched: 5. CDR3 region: CASRFGGSTDTQYF. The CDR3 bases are TGTGCCAGCCGCTTCGGGGGGAGCACAGATACGCAGTATTTT.

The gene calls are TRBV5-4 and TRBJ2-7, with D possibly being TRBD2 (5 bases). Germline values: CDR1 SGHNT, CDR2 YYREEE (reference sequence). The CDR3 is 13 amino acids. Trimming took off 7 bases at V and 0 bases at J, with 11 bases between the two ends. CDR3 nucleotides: TGTGCCAGCGGGCGACGGGGCTCCTACGAGCAGTACTTC. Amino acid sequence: CASGRRGSYEQYF.

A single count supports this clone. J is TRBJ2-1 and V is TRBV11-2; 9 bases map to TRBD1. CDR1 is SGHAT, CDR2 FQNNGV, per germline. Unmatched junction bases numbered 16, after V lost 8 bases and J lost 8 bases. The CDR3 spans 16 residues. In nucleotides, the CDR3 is TGTGCCAGCGGGGCCCCCGGGACAGGGATATCAGATGAGCAGTTCTTC. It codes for CASGAPGTGISDEQFF.

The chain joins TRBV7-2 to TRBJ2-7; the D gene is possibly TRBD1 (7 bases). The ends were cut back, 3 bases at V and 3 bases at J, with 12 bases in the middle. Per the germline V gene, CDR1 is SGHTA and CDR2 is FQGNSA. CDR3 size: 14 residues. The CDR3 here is CASSFQGGDYEQYF. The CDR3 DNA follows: TGTGCCAGCAGCTTTCAGGGGGGTGACTACGAGCAGTACTTC.

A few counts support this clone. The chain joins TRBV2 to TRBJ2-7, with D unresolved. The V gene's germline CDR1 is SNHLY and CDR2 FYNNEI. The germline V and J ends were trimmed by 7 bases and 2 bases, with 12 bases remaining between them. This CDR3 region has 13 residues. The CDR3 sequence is CASNLGHPYEQYF. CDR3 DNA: TGTGCCAGCAATCTTGGGCATCCCTACGAGCAGTACTTC.

In DNA, the CDR3 is TGTGCCAGCAGTTTAGGGGGGGTTAATGAAAAACTGTTTTTT. Protein sequence: CASSLGGVNEKLFF. This chain connects TRBV28 to TRBJ1-4, with D possibly matching TRBD1 (5 bases). V lost 2 bases and J lost 4, with 8 bases in between. Germline V gene lookup returns CDR1 MDHEN and CDR2 SYDVKM. There are 14 residues in the CDR3.